Listed below are T cell receptor beta chains from one sample, sequenced in a study of T cells in narcolepsy. Some clones are missing from TCRdb's copy, which holds only in-frame ones; the method was immunoSEQ multiplex PCR. This table holds tens of thousands of clones, around 78% found once. Sequencing input: CD45RA- memory CD4+ T cells from PBMCs. The receptors derive from a human donor with narcolepsy. Each CDR3 is given with its conserved first and last residue. Each record gives: D gene, CDR3 length, V gene, J gene, clone size, CDR3 DNA, CDR3 protein. The D gene is left open where the match is weak. Size is omitted from some rows. Given values are once, few, many or a class for expanded clones.

>-|13|TRBV27|TRBJ2-7|-
TGTGCCAGCAGACGTCAGGGATCCTACGAGCAGTACTTC
CASRRQGSYEQYF
>-|15|TRBV5-4|TRBJ2-3|-
TGTGCCAGCAGCCCCGGGACTCCTAGCACAGATACGCAGTATTTT
CASSPGTPSTDTQYF
>-|17|TRBV5-1|TRBJ1-4|-
TGCGCCAGCAGCCGGGACGGCCCAGTTGCAACTAATGAAAAACTGTTTTTT
CASSRDGPVATNEKLFF
>-|16|TRBV19|TRBJ2-6|-
TGTGCCAGTAGTAGCAGGGGTAGGTCTGGGGCCAACGTCCTGACTTTC
CASSSRGRSGANVLTF
>-|15|TRBV5-1|TRBJ1-1|-
TGCGCCAGCAGCACCCTGGGAGGGGTGAACACTGAAGCTTTCTTT
CASSTLGGVNTEAFF
>-|16|TRBV5-1|TRBJ1-1|-
TGCGCCAGCAGCTTGGATGCCGGAGGGTGGAACACTGAAGCTTTCTTT
CASSLDAGGWNTEAFF
>-|16|TRBV6-1|TRBJ2-7|-
TGTGCCAGCAGTGAAGCATCGTCGGCTAACGGGTACGAGCAGTACTTC
CASSEASSANGYEQYF
>TRBD2|17|TRBV27|TRBJ2-5|-
TGTGCCAGCAGTTTAATGTCTAGCGGGGGGGGTCAAGAGACCCAGTACTTC
CASSLMSSGGGQETQYF
>-|15|TRBV7-9|TRBJ1-2|-
TGTGCCAGCAGCCCCCGACAGCTCCCCTTCAATGGCTACACCTTC
CASSPRQLPFNGYTF
>-|13|TRBV2|TRBJ2-1|-
TGTGCCAGCAGTGCGGACTGGAACAATGAGCAGTTCTTC
CASSADWNNEQFF
>-|14|TRBV7-2|TRBJ2-5|-
TGTGCCAGCAGCTTAGGTGGGGCCAGGGAGACCCAGTACTTC
CASSLGGARETQYF
>TRBD1|16|TRBV7-2|TRBJ2-5|-
TGTGCCAGCAGCTTAGGCCCCCCGGGACAGCAAGAGACCCAGTACTTC
CASSLGPPGQQETQYF
>TRBD1|17|TRBV6-7|TRBJ1-2|-
TGTGCCAGCAGTTATGGGACAGGGGGCGCGACTAACTATGGCTACACCTTC
CASSYGTGGATNYGYTF
>TRBD2|14|TRBV27|TRBJ2-7|once
TGTGCCAGCAGTTTACGGGGGACTAGCATCGAGCAGTACTTC
CASSLRGTSIEQYF
>TRBD1|15|TRBV6-1|TRBJ2-2|-
TGTGCCAGCAGTCCAGGACAGGGTAAAACCGGGGAGCTGTTTTTT
CASSPGQGKTGELFF
>TRBD2|15|TRBV6-5|TRBJ2-7|-
TGTGCCAGCAGTCAGGGTGGGACTAGCCGCTACGAGCAGTACTTC
CASSQGGTSRYEQYF
>-|12|TRBV14|TRBJ1-5|-
TGTGCCAGCAGCCCCCTAAGGCAGCCCCAGCATTTT
CASSPLRQPQHF
>-|15|TRBV27|TRBJ1-2|few
TGTGCCAGCAGTTTTGTTACAGGGAAGCCCTATGGCTACACCTTC
CASSFVTGKPYGYTF
>-|16|TRBV18|TRBJ1-1|-
TGTGCCAGCTCACCAACACCACCGGGGGGGGCAGGGGAAGCTTTCTTT
CASSPTPPGGAGEAFF
>-|12|TRBV30|TRBJ1-3|-
TGTGCCTGGGACTCCTCTGGAAACACCATATATTTT
CAWDSSGNTIYF
>-|14|TRBV2|TRBJ1-2|-
TGTGCCAGCAGTGAGATCCCAGGGGTTGGTGGCTACACCTTC
CASSEIPGVGGYTF
>TRBD2|16|TRBV7-9|TRBJ2-1|-
TGTGCCAGCACCCGTAGGGGGGGACTAGCTAACAATGAGCAGTTCTTC
CASTRRGGLANNEQFF
>-|14|TRBV19|TRBJ2-2|-
TGTGCCAGTAGTAGAGGTGCGAACACCGGGGAGCTGTTTTTT
CASSRGANTGELFF
>-|14|TRBV6-5|TRBJ1-6|once
TGTGCCAGCAGTTACTCTCCCCAGGTTTCACCCCTCCACTTT
CASSYSPQVSPLHF
>-|13|TRBV10-3|TRBJ1-3|-
TGTGCCATCAGAGGGACACTGGGAAACACCATATATTTT
CAIRGTLGNTIYF
>TRBD1|16|TRBV11-3|TRBJ2-3|-
TGTGCCAGCAGCTTAGGAGGGACAGGGGGAATAGATACGCAGTATTTT
CASSLGGTGGIDTQYF
>-|14|TRBV30|TRBJ2-2|-
TGTGCCTGGAGTTGGGACTTGAACACCGGGGAGCTGTTTTTT
CAWSWDLNTGELFF
>TRBD1|15|TRBV6-1|TRBJ1-1|-
TGTGCCAGCAGGGGGACAGGAAATATGAACACTGAAGCTTTCTTT
CASRGTGNMNTEAFF
>-|13|TRBV11-3|TRBJ1-1|few
TGTGCCAGCAGCTTAGGGCTGAACACTGAAGCTTTCTTT
CASSLGLNTEAFF
>TRBD1|17|TRBV18|TRBJ2-7|-
TGTGCCAGCTCACAGACCCCCCCGGGACAGGGAGCCTACGAGCAGTACTTC
CASSQTPPGQGAYEQYF
>-|13|TRBV30|TRBJ2-3|-
TGTGCCTGGAGTCCAGGGGGCACAGATACGCAGTATTTT
CAWSPGGTDTQYF
>TRBD1|16|TRBV7-9|TRBJ1-1|-
TGTGCCAGCAGCACGTCAGGGGGCGGGTTGAACACTGAAGCTTTCTTT
CASSTSGGGLNTEAFF
>-|14|TRBV18|TRBJ1-6|-
TGTGCCAGCTCACCAACGAGGGCGGAATCACCCCTCCACTTT
CASSPTRAESPLHF
>-|11|TRBV19|TRBJ2-1|-
TGTGCCAGTAGTATCTTGGACCGGCAGTTCTTC
CASSILDRQFF
>-|12|TRBV2|TRBJ2-5|once
TGTGCCAGCACATCGTCAGGCGAGACCCAGTACTTC
CASTSSGETQYF
>TRBD2|15|TRBV11-2|TRBJ2-1|-
TGTGCCAGCAGCTTAGCTATGGCGGGGGAGAATGAGCAGTTCTTC
CASSLAMAGENEQFF
>TRBD1|14|TRBV5-1|TRBJ1-2|-
TGCGCCAGCAGCTTGGGGCAACAGGGGCAGGGCTACACCTTC
CASSLGQQGQGYTF
>-|14|TRBV5-1|TRBJ1-3|-
TGCGCCAGCAGCTTCTCGTCAACCGGAAACACCATATATTTT
CASSFSSTGNTIYF
>TRBD2|16|TRBV7-2|TRBJ2-7|-
TGTGCCAGCAGCTTAGACTCCGGGACTAGCGGCTACGAGCAGTACTTC
CASSLDSGTSGYEQYF
>-|13|TRBV7-9|TRBJ1-2|-
TGTGCCAGCAGCCAACACGTAGACTATGGCTACACCTTC
CASSQHVDYGYTF
>TRBD1|15|TRBV18|TRBJ1-5|-
TGTGCCAGCTCACCCGCTGGACAGGGAGAGCAGCCCCAGCATTTT
CASSPAGQGEQPQHF
>-|14|TRBV4-1|TRBJ2-3|-
TGCGCCAGCAGCCAAGGTGGGGGGGGCGGTACGCAGTATTTT
CASSQGGGGGTQYF
>-|13|TRBV30|TRBJ2-5|-
TGTGCCTGGAGTCGGCGGATCCAAGAGACCCAGTACTTC
CAWSRRIQETQYF
>-|15|TRBV25-1|TRBJ1-3|-
TGTGCCAGCAGTGAACGGACGGGCTCTGGAAACACCATATATTTT
CASSERTGSGNTIYF
>TRBD1|13|TRBV19|TRBJ1-4|few
TGTGCCAGTAATTTGGGACAGGGTGAAAAACTGTTTTTT
CASNLGQGEKLFF
>-|16|TRBV7-9|TRBJ1-2|-
TGTGCCAGCAGCTTAGTTGGACAGACTTCTAACTATGGCTACACCTTC
CASSLVGQTSNYGYTF
>-|12|TRBV29-1|TRBJ2-1|-
TGCAGCGTTGTGGCGGTGTACAATGAGCAGTTCTTC
CSVVAVYNEQFF
>-|13|TRBV2|TRBJ1-2|once
TGTGCCAGTAACAGGGTTAGAATCTATGGCTACACCTTC
CASNRVRIYGYTF
>-|14|TRBV6-5|TRBJ2-7|-
TGTGCCAGCAGTTACCCGGGCGGAGCCTACGAGCAGTACTTC
CASSYPGGAYEQYF
>-|14|TRBV5-1|TRBJ1-5|-
TGCGCCAGCAGCTTAGGTGGGTTCAATCAGCCCCAGCATTTT
CASSLGGFNQPQHF
>-|12|TRBV30|TRBJ2-7|-
TGTGCCTGGAGTTCTTTCTCCTACGAGCAGTACTTC
CAWSSFSYEQYF
>-|12|TRBV5-4|TRBJ2-7|-
TGTGCCAGCAGCTCGACAGGAGTCAAGCAGTACTTC
CASSSTGVKQYF
>-|15|TRBV5-5|TRBJ2-7|few
TGTGCCAGCAGCTTGGCGGCAGGCAAAAACTACGAGCAGTACTTC
CASSLAAGKNYEQYF
>-|17|TRBV7-2|TRBJ2-1|-
TGTGCCAGCAGCAGGCGAGCGGGCCTCAGCTCCTACAATGAGCAGTTCTTC
CASSRRAGLSSYNEQFF
>-|13|TRBV5-1|TRBJ1-2|-
TGCGCCAGCAGCTTGGGCAGGACCTATGGCTACACCTTC
CASSLGRTYGYTF
>TRBD1|15|TRBV11-2|TRBJ2-7|-
TGTGCCAGCAGCCTACCGACAGGGGTCCCTTACGAGCAGTACTTC
CASSLPTGVPYEQYF
>TRBD2|16|TRBV25-1|TRBJ2-7|-
TGTGCCAGCAGTGAAATGGGACTAGCGGGGAACGGGGAGCAGTACTTC
CASSEMGLAGNGEQYF
>-|16|TRBV4-1|TRBJ2-1|-
TGCGCCAGCAGCCAAGACCCTCTGATGGGGGACGATGAGCAGTTCTTC
CASSQDPLMGDDEQFF
>-|13|TRBV7-8|TRBJ1-1|-
TGTGCCAGCAGCTTCTACGGGAACACTGAAGCTTTCTTT
CASSFYGNTEAFF